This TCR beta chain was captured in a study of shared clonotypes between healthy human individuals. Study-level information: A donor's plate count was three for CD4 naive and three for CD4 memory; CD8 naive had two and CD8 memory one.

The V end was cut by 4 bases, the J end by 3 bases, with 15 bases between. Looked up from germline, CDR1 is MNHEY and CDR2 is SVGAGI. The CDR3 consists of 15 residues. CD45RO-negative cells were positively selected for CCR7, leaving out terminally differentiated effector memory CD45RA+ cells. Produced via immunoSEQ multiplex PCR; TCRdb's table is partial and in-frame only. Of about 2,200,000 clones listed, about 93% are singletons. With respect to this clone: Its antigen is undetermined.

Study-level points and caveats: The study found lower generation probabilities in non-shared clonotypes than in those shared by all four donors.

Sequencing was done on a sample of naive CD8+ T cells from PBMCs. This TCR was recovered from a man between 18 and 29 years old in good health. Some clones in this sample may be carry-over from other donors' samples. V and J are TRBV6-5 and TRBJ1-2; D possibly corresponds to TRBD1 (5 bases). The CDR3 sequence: CASSSVRGADYGYTF. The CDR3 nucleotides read TGTGCCAGCAGTTCGGTTAGAGGGGCAGACTATGGCTACACCTTC.